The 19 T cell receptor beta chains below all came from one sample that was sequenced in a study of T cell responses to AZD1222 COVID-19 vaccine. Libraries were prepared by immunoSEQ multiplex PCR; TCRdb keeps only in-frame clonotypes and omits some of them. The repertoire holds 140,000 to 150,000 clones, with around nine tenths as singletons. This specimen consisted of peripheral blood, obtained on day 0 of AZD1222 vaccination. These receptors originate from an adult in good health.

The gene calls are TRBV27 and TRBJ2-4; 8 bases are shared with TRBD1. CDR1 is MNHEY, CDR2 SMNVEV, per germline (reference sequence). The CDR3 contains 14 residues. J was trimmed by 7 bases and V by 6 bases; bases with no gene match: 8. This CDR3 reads CASSAGGRVNIQYF. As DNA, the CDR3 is TGTGCCAGCAGCGCAGGGGGCAGGGTGAACATTCAGTACTTC.

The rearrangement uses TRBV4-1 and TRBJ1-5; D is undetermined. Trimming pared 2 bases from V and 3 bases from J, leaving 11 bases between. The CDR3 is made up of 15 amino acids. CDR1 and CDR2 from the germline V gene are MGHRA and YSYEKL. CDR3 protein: CASSQFGGYNQPQHF. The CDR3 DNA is TGCGCCAGCAGCCAATTCGGCGGCTACAATCAGCCCCAGCATTTT.

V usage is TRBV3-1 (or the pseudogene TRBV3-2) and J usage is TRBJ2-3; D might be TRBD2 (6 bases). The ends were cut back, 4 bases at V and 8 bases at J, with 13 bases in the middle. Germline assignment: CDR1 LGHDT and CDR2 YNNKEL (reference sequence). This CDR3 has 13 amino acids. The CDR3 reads CASSLGTGGTQYF. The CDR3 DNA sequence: TGTGCCAGCAGCCTAGGGACTGGGGGTACGCAGTATTTT.

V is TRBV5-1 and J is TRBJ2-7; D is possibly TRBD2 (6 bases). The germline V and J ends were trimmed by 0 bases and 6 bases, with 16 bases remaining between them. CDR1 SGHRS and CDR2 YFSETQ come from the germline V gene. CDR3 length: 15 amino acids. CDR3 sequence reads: CASSLGAGWSGEQYF. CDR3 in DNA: TGCGCCAGCAGCTTGGGTGCGGGATGGTCGGGCGAGCAGTACTTC.

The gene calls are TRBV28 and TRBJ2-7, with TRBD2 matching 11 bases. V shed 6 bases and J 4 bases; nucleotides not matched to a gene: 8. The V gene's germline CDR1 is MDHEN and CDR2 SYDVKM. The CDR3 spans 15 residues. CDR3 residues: CASSPTSGSRYEQYF. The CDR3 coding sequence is TGTGCCAGCAGCCCCACTAGCGGGAGTCGGTACGAGCAGTACTTC.

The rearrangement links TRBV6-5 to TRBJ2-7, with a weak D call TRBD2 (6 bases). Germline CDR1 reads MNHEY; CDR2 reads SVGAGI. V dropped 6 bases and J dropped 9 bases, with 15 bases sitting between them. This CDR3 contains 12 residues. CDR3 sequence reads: CASSWDAGGQYF. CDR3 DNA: TGTGCCAGCAGCTGGGATGCCGGGGGGCAGTACTTC.

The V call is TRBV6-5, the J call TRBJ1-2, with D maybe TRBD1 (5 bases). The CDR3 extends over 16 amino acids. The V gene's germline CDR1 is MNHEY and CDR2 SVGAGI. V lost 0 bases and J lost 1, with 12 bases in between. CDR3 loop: CASSYSMGGVNYGYTF. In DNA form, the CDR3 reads TGTGCCAGCAGTTACTCGATGGGGGGAGTTAACTATGGCTACACCTTC.

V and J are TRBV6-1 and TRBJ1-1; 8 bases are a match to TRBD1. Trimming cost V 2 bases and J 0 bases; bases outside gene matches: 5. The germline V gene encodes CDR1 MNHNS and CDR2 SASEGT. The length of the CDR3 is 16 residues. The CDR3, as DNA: TGTGCCAGCAGTGAAATTTCGACAGGGGTGAACACTGAAGCTTTCTTT. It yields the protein CASSEISTGVNTEAFF.

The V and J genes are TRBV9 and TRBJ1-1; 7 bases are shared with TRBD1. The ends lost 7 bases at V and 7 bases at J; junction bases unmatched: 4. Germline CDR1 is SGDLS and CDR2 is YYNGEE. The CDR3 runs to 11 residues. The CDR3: CASSGGGEAFF. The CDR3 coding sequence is TGTGCCAGCTCAGGGGGAGGTGAAGCTTTCTTT. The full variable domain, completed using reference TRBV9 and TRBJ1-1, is DSGVTQTPKHLITATGQRVTLRCSPRSGDLSVYWYQQSLDQGLQFLIQYYNGEERAKGNILERFSAQQFPDLHSELNLSSLELGDSALYFCASSGGGEAFFGQGTRLTVV.

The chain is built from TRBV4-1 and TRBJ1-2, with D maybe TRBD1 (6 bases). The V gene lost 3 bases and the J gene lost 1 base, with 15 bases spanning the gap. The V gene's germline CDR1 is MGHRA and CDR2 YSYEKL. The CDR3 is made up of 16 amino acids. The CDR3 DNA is TGCGCCAGCAGCCAGCCCTCGCAGGGGTATAACTATGGCTACACCTTC. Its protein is CASSQPSQGYNYGYTF.

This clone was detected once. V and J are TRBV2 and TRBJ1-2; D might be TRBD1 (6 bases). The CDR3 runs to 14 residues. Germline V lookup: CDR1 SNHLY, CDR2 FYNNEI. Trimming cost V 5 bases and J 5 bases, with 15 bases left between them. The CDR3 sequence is CASSTAAGAYGYTF. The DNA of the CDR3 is TGTGCCAGCAGTACCGCCGCGGGGGCGTATGGCTACACCTTC.

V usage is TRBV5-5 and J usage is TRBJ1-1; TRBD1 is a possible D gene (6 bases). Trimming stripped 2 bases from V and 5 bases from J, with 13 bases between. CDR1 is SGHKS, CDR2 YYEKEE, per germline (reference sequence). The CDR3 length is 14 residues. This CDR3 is CASSLGGIYTEAFF. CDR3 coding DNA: TGTGCCAGCAGCTTAGGGGGGATCTATACTGAAGCTTTCTTT.

CDR3 nucleotides: TGTGCCAGCAGTTTATTATTTACGAGGACAGGGAATACCTACGAGCAGTACTTC. The encoded protein is CASSLLFTRTGNTYEQYF. The J gene is TRBJ2-7, the V gene TRBV28; TRBD1 agrees at 8 bases. The CDR3 is 18 residues long. Germline V gene data show CDR1 as MDHEN and CDR2 as SYDVKM. The junction had 13 bases not matched to a gene; V was cut back by 1 base and J by 2 bases.

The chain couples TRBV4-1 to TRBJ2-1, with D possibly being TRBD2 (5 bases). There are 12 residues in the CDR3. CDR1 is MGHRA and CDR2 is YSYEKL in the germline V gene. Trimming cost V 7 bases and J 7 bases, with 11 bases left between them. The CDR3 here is CASTGGRNEQFF. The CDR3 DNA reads TGCGCCAGCACCGGAGGACGGAATGAGCAGTTCTTC.

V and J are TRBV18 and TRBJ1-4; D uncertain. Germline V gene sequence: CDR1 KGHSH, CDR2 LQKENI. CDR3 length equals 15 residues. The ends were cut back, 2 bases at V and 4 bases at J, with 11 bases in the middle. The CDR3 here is CASSPSDGYNEKLFF. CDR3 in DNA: TGTGCCAGCTCACCATCGGACGGGTATAATGAAAAACTGTTTTTT.

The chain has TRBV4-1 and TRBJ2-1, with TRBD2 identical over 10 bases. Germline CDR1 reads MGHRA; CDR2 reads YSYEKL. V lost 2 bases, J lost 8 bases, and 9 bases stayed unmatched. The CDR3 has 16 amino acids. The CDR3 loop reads CASSQQPGLATDEQFF. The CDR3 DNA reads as TGCGCCAGCAGCCAACAACCGGGACTAGCGACCGATGAGCAGTTCTTC.

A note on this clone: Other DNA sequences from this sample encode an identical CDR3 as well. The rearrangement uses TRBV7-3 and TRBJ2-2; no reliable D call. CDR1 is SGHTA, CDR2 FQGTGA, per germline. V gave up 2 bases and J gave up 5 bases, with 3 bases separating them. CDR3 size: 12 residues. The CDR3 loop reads CASSLGTGELFF. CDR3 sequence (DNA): TGTGCCAGCAGCTTAGGGACCGGGGAGCTGTTTTTT.

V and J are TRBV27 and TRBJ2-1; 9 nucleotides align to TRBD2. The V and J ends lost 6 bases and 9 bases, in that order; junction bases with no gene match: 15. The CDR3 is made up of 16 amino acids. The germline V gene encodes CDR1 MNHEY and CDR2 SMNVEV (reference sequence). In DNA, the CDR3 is TGTGCCAGCAGACCCAGTAGCGGGAGCCAAAGGGGTGAGCAGTTCTTC. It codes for CASRPSSGSQRGEQFF.

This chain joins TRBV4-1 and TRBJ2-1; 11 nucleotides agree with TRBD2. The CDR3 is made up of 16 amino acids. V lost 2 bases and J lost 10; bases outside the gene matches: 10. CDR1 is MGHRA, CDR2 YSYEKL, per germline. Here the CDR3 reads CASSQWLAGGRGEQFF. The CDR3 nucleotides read TGCGCCAGCAGCCAATGGCTAGCGGGAGGCAGGGGGGAGCAGTTCTTC.